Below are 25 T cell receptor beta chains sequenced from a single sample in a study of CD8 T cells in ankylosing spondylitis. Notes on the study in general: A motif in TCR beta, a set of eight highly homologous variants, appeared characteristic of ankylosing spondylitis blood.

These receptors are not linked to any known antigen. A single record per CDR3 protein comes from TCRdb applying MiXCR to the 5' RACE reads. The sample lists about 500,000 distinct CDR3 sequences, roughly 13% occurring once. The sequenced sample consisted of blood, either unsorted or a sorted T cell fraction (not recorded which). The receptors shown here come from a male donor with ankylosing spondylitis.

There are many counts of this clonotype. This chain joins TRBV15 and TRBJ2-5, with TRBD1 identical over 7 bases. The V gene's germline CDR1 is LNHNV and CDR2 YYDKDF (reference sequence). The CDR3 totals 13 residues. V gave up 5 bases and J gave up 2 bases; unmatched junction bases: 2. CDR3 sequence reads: CATSLGQQETQYF. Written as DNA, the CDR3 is TGTGCCACCAGCTTGGGACAGCAAGAGACCCAGTACTTC. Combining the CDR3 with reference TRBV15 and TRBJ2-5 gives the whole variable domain DAMVIQNPRYQVTQFGKPVTLSCSQTLNHNVMYWYQQKSSQAPKLLFHYYDKDFNNEADTPDNFQSRRPNTSFCFLDIRSPGLGDTAMYLCATSLGQQETQYFGPGTRLLVL.

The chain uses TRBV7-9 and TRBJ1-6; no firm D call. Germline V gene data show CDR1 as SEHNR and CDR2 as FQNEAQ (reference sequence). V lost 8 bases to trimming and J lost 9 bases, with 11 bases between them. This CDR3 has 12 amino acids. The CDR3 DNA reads TGTGCCAGCTCCCCATCGTCTTCACCCCTCCACTTT. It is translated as CASSPSSSPLHF.

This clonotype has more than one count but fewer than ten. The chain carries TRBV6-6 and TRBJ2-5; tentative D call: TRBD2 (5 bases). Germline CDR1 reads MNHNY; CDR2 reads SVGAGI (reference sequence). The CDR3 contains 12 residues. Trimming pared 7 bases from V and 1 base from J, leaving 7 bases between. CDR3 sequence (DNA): TGTGCCAGCAAGCGGCCCCAAGAGACCCAGTACTTC. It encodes CASKRPQETQYF.

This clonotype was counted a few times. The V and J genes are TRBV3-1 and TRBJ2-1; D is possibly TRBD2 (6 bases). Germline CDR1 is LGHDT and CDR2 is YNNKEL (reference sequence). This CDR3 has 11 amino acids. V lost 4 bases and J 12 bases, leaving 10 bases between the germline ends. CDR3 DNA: TGTGCCAGCAGCCTTAGCGGCGGGCAGTTCTTC. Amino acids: CASSLSGGQFF.

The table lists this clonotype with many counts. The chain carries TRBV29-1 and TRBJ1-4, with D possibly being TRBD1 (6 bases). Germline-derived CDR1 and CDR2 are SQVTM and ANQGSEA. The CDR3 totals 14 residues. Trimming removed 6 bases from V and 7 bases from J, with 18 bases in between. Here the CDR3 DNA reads TGCAGCGTCCCCGAAGGGGGGTCGAGTGAAAAACTGTTTTTT. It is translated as CSVPEGGSSEKLFF.

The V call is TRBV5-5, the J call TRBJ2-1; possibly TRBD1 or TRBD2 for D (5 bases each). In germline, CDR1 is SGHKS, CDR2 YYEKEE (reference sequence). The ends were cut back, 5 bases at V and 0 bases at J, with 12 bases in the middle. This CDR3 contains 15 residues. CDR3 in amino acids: CASRAGTDSYNEQFF. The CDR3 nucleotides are TGTGCCAGCAGGGCCGGGACGGACTCCTACAATGAGCAGTTCTTC.

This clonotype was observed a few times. DNA for the CDR3: TGCAGCGTTCCACCTCCAGGGACCACCTTCTACAATGAGCAGTTCTTC. It specifies CSVPPPGTTFYNEQFF. This chain uses TRBV29-1 with TRBJ2-1; either TRBD1 or TRBD2 may supply D (5 bases each). V was trimmed by 5 bases and J by 3 bases, leaving 20 bases between them. Germline V lookup: CDR1 SQVTM, CDR2 ANQGSEA. The CDR3 consists of 16 residues.

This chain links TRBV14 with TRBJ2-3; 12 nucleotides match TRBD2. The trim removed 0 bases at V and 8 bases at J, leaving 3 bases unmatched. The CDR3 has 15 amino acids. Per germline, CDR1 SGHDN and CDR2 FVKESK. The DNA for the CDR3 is TGTGCCAGCAGCCAAGACGGACTAGCGGGAACTACGCAGTATTTT. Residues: CASSQDGLAGTTQYF.

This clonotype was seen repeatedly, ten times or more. The CDR3 spells CSVEDTGTGGDTGELFF. In nucleotides, the CDR3 is TGCAGCGTTGAAGACACCGGGACAGGGGGCGACACCGGGGAGCTGTTTTTT. The chain combines TRBV29-1 with TRBJ2-2; 12 nucleotides align to TRBD1. V lost 0 bases and J lost 3; bases outside the gene matches: 5. Germline V lookup: CDR1 SQVTM, CDR2 ANQGSEA. The CDR3 spans 17 residues.

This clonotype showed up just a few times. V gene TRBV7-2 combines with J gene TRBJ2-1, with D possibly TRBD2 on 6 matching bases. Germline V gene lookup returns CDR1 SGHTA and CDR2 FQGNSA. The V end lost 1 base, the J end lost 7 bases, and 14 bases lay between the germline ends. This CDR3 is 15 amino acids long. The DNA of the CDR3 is TGTGCCAGCAGCTTAGGTGCGGGATCCGTAAATGAGCAGTTCTTC. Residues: CASSLGAGSVNEQFF. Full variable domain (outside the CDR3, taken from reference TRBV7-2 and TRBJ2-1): GAGVSQSPSNKVTEKGKDVELRCDPISGHTALYWYRQSLGQGLEFLIYFQGNSAPDKSGLPSDRFSAERTGGSVSTLTIQRTQQEDSAVYLCASSLGAGSVNEQFFGPGTRLTVL.

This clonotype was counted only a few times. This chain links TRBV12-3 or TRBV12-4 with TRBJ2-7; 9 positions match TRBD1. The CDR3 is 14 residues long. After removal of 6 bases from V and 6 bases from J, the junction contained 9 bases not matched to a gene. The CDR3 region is CASRRTQGAGEQYF. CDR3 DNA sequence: TGTGCCAGCAGACGGACACAGGGGGCTGGCGAGCAGTACTTC.

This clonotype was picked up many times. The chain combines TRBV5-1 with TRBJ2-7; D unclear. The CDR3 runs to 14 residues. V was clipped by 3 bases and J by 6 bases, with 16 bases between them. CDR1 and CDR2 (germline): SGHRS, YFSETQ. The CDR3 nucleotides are TGCGCCAGCAGCTGGACGTCAGAGGCGCGCGAGCAGTACTTC. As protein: CASSWTSEAREQYF.

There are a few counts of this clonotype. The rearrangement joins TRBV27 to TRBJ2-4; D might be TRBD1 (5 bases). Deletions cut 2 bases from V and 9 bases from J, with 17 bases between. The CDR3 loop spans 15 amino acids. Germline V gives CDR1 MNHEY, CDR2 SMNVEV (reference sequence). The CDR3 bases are TGTGCCAGCAGTTTAAGGGGCTGGGAAGAAACCATTCAGTACTTC. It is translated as CASSLRGWEETIQYF.

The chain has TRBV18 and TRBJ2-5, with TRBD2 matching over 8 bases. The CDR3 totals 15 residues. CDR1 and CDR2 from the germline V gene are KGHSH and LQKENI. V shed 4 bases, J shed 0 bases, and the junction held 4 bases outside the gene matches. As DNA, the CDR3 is TGTGCCAGCTCACTACAGCGGGAGTACCAAGAGACCCAGTACTTC. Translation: CASSLQREYQETQYF.

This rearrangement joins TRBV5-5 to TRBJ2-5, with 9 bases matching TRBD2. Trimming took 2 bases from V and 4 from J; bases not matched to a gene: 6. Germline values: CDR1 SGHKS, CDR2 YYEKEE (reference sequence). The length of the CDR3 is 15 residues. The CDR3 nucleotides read TGTGCCAGCAGCTTTTTTAGCGGGAGATCAGAGACCCAGTACTTC. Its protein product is CASSFFSGRSETQYF.

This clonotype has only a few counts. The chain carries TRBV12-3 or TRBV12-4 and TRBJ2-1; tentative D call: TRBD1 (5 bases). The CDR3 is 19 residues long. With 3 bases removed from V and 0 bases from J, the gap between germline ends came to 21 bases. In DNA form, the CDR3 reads TGTGCCAGCAGTTTGTCCCGGACACACCAATTGAGCTCCTACAATGAGCAGTTCTTC. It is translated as CASSLSRTHQLSSYNEQFF.

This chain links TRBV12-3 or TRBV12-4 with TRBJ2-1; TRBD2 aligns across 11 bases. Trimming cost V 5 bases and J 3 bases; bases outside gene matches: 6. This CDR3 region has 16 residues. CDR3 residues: CASSTLAGVVYNEQFF. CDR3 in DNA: TGTGCCAGCAGTACACTAGCGGGAGTGGTCTACAATGAGCAGTTCTTC.

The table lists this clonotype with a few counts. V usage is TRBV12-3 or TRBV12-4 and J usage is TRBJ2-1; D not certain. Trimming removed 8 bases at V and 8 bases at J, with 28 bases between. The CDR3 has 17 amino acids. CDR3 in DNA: TGTGCCAGCGGGGTGAAAGGAGTCCGAACCACCGGTGATGAGCAGTTCTTC. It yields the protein CASGVKGVRTTGDEQFF.

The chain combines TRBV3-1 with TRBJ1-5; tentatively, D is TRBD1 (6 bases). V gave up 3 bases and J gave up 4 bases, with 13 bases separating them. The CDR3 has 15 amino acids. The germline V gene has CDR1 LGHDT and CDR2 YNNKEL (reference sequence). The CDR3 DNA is TGTGCCAGCAGCCATACTAGGGGGGATAATCAGCCCCAGCATTTT. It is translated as CASSHTRGDNQPQHF. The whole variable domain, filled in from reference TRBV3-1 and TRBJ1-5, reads DTAVSQTPKYLVTQMGNDKSIKCEQNLGHDTMYWYKQDSKKFLKIMFSYNNKELIINETVPNRFSPKSPDKAHLNLHINSLELGDSAVYFCASSHTRGDNQPQHFGDGTRLSIL.

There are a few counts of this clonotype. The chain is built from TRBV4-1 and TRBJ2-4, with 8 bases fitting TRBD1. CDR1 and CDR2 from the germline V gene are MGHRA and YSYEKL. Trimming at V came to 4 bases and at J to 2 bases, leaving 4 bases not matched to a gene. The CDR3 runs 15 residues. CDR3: CASSPRTGTKNIQYF. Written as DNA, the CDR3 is TGCGCCAGCAGCCCACGGACAGGGACCAAAAACATTCAGTACTTC.

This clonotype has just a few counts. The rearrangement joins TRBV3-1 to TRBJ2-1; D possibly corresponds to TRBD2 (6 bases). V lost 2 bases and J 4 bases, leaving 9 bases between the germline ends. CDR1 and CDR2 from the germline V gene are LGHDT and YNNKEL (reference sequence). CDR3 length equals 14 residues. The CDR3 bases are TGTGCCAGCAGCCAACAGCGGGCTTACAATGAGCAGTTCTTC. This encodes CASSQQRAYNEQFF.

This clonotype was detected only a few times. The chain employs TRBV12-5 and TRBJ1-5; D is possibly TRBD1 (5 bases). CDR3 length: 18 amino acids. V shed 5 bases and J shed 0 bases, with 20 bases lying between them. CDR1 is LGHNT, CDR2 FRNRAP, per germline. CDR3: CASGQSGIPYHSNQPQHF. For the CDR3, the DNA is TGTGCTAGTGGTCAGTCAGGGATCCCTTACCATAGCAATCAGCCCCAGCATTTT.

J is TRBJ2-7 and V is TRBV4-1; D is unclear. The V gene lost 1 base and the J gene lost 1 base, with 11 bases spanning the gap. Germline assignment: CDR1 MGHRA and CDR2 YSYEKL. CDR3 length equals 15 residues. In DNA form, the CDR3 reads TGCGCCAGCAGCCAAGGTCTGGGAAGGTCCTACGAGCAGTACTTC. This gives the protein CASSQGLGRSYEQYF.

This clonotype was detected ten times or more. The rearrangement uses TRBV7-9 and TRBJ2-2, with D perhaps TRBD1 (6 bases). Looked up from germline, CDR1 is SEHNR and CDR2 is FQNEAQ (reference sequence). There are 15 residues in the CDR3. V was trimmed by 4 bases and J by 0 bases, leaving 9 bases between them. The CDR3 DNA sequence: TGTGCCAGCAGCTCCAGGGGATCGAACACCGGGGAGCTGTTTTTT. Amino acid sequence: CASSSRGSNTGELFF.

This CDR3 reads CASSQWLGQRVTEAFF. The DNA for the CDR3 is TGTGCCAGCAGCCAATGGTTAGGTCAAAGGGTGACTGAAGCTTTCTTT. This chain uses TRBV3-1 with TRBJ1-1; D is unresolved. The CDR3 sequence is 16 residues long. Germline V gene lookup returns CDR1 LGHDT and CDR2 YNNKEL (reference sequence). Deletions cut 2 bases from V and 5 bases from J, with 18 bases between.